This T cell receptor (beta chain) emerged from a study of blood T cell repertoires in COVID-19. Study-level information: COVID-19 samples collected from the United States, Italy and Spain covered acute and convalescent phases. The cDNA or gDNA used as material had been derived from T cells, B-cell-depleted T cells, or PBMCs.

This CDR3 is built from 15 residues. Trimming cost V 6 bases and J 3 bases; bases outside gene matches: 5. The germline gives CDR1 SNHLY, CDR2 FYNNEI. Per the authors' pipeline: From reference gene primer amplification, estimates of nucleated cell counts were derived. The data were produced by immunoSEQ multiplex PCR, yet TCRdb's version contains in-frame clones alone and is incomplete. That table gives V, J and clone size, and the DNA gave D and trimming. The sample contains approximately 63,000 clones, roughly 87% of which appear only once. V and J are TRBV2 and TRBJ1-5, with 10 bases matching TRBD1. The material sequenced was peripheral blood. The source is a man aged 80 or over in a cohort sampled during active COVID-19. CDR3 amino acids: CASRTGTGDNQPQHF. The CDR3 nucleotides are TGTGCCAGCAGGACCGGGACAGGGGACAATCAGCCCCAGCATTTT.